This is a list of T cell receptor beta chains from one sample in a study of cytomegalovirus exposure and HLA in healthy donors. The assay was immunoSEQ multiplex PCR, and TCRdb's table has in-frame clones only and misses some. The data hold approximately 53,000 clones, with 92% observed a single time. The sample consisted of PBMCs. The origin of the receptors is a man aged 18 to 30 in good health and CMV-seronegative. CDR3s include the opening cysteine and the closing phenylalanine or tryptophan. Each record gives: V gene, clone size, D gene, CDR3 length, J gene, CDR3 DNA, CDR3 protein. The D gene is left open where the match is weak. A row's size may be missing; if present it is once, few, many or a size class.

V: TRBV9; size: .; D: TRBD2; length: 17; J: TRBJ2-1; DNA: TGTGCCAGCAGCGTAGAGCCCACTAGCGGGAGTTACAATGAGCAGTTCTTC; CDR3: CASSVEPTSGSYNEQFF
V: TRBV25-1; size: .; D: TRBD1; length: 14; J: TRBJ1-2; DNA: TGTGCCAGCAGCCTCAAGACAGGGGGCGATGGCTACACCTTC; CDR3: CASSLKTGGDGYTF
V: TRBV27; size: .; D: .; length: 14; J: TRBJ2-7; DNA: TGTGCCAGCAGTTCCGCTATAGCTTCCTACGAGCAGTACTTC; CDR3: CASSSAIASYEQYF
V: TRBV4-3; size: .; D: .; length: 15; J: TRBJ1-4; DNA: TGCGCCAGCAGCCAAGGGCAGGGTGCTAATGAAAAACTGTTTTTT; CDR3: CASSQGQGANEKLFF
V: TRBV5-1; size: .; D: TRBD2; length: 16; J: TRBJ2-7; DNA: TGCGCCAGCAGCTTGGGGCTAGCGGGACCCCCCTACGAGCAGTACTTC; CDR3: CASSLGLAGPPYEQYF
V: TRBV4-1; size: .; D: TRBD1; length: 15; J: TRBJ2-1; DNA: TGCGCCAGCAGCCACACAGGGGGGACTGGCAATGAGCAGTTCTTC; CDR3: CASSHTGGTGNEQFF
V: TRBV25-1; size: once; D: .; length: 16; J: TRBJ2-1; DNA: TGTGCCAGCAGTGATTATGGGCTAGCGAGCTCCAATGAGCAGTTCTTC; CDR3: CASSDYGLASSNEQFF
V: TRBV28; size: .; D: .; length: 12; J: TRBJ2-7; DNA: TGTGCCAGCAGGTCTAACTGGTACGAGCAGTACTTC; CDR3: CASRSNWYEQYF
V: TRBV21-1; size: .; D: .; length: 15; J: TRBJ2-7; DNA: TGTGCCAGCAGCAAAGTCTGGGACAAACCTTACGAGCAGTACTTC; CDR3: CASSKVWDKPYEQYF
V: TRBV28; size: .; D: .; length: 15; J: TRBJ1-5; DNA: TGTGCCAGCAGCCCGAGGGGGACCCGCATTCAGCCCCAGCATTTT; CDR3: CASSPRGTRIQPQHF
V: TRBV6-4; size: .; D: .; length: 15; J: TRBJ1-6; DNA: TGTGCCAGCAGTGAAGCGGGGGACGGTAATTCACCCCTCCACTTT; CDR3: CASSEAGDGNSPLHF
V: TRBV29-1; size: once; D: TRBD1; length: 11; J: TRBJ2-1; DNA: TGCAGCGTTCGGGACAGGGGAAGCCAGTTCTTC; CDR3: CSVRDRGSQFF
V: TRBV11-2; size: .; D: .; length: 15; J: TRBJ1-2; DNA: TGTGCCAGCAGCTTAATCCGGGGGATTAACTATGGCTACACCTTC; CDR3: CASSLIRGINYGYTF
V: TRBV4-1; size: .; D: TRBD1; length: 15; J: TRBJ1-5; DNA: TGCGCCAGCAGCCATTCGACAGGGCCTAATCAGCCCCAGCATTTT; CDR3: CASSHSTGPNQPQHF
V: TRBV30; size: .; D: .; length: 13; J: TRBJ2-2; DNA: TGTGCCTGGAGTCCCTCCCACACCGGGGAGCTGTTTTTT; CDR3: CAWSPSHTGELFF
V: TRBV9; size: .; D: TRBD1; length: 14; J: TRBJ2-4; DNA: TGTGCCAGCAGCGCCCGACAGGGGGAGAACATTCAGTACTTC; CDR3: CASSARQGENIQYF
V: TRBV5-4; size: .; D: .; length: 15; J: TRBJ2-7; DNA: TGTGCCAGCAGCTTGGGGGCAGACTACTCCTACGAGCAGTACTTC; CDR3: CASSLGADYSYEQYF
V: TRBV28; size: .; D: TRBD2; length: 16; J: TRBJ2-3; DNA: TGTGCCAGCAGTAGTTCTGAGCGGGGCGGAGCAGATACGCAGTATTTT; CDR3: CASSSSERGGADTQYF
V: TRBV28; size: once; D: .; length: 11; J: TRBJ2-7; DNA: TGTGCCAGCAGTTTACCCCACTATGAGTACTTC; CDR3: CASSLPHYEYF
V: TRBV28; size: .; D: TRBD1; length: 15; J: TRBJ1-5; DNA: TGTGCCAGCACCCCAGGACAGGGCTTCGTTCAGCCCCAGCATTTT; CDR3: CASTPGQGFVQPQHF
V: TRBV28; size: .; D: TRBD1; length: 16; J: TRBJ1-4; DNA: TGTGCCAGCAGTTCCGGACAGGGCCTTTCTAATGAAAAACTGTTTTTT; CDR3: CASSSGQGLSNEKLFF
V: TRBV6-1; size: once; D: TRBD1; length: 15; J: TRBJ2-2; DNA: TGTGCCAGCAGAAGACAGGGTGGCGACACCGGGGAGCTGTTTTTT; CDR3: CASRRQGGDTGELFF
V: TRBV28; size: once; D: TRBD2; length: 18; J: TRBJ2-7; DNA: TGTGCCAGCACCTATGTAGGACAGGGGACTAGCGGGAGACACGAGCAGTACTTC; CDR3: CASTYVGQGTSGRHEQYF
V: TRBV5-1; size: .; D: .; length: 17; J: TRBJ1-1; DNA: TGCGCCAGCAGCTTGGCCACAGGTACCCTGGGGCGCACTGAAGCTTTCTTT; CDR3: CASSLATGTLGRTEAFF
V: TRBV6-1; size: .; D: .; length: 16; J: TRBJ1-2; DNA: TGTGCCAGCAGTGAAGCCCCGGGGGAGGGACCCTATGGCTACACCTTC; CDR3: CASSEAPGEGPYGYTF
V: TRBV6-6; size: .; D: TRBD1; length: 16; J: TRBJ1-5; DNA: TGTGCCAGCACCAAGGGGGCGGGGACTAGCAATCAGCCCCAGCATTTT; CDR3: CASTKGAGTSNQPQHF
V: TRBV4-2; size: .; D: .; length: 13; J: TRBJ2-1; DNA: TGTGCCAGCAGCCGCCTTGGCTCCCATGAGCAGTTCTTC; CDR3: CASSRLGSHEQFF
V: TRBV12-5; size: once; D: .; length: 16; J: TRBJ2-1; DNA: TGTGCTAGTGGTTTGGGATACGGACTCGCCAGCGATGAGCAGTTCTTC; CDR3: CASGLGYGLASDEQFF
V: TRBV5-1; size: .; D: .; length: 11; J: TRBJ2-1; DNA: TGCGCCAGCACCATTACGGATGAGCAGTTCTTC; CDR3: CASTITDEQFF
V: TRBV2; size: .; D: TRBD1; length: 15; J: TRBJ2-5; DNA: TGTGCCAGCAGTGATGGAACAGGGGACGGGGAGACCCAGTACTTC; CDR3: CASSDGTGDGETQYF
V: TRBV18; size: .; D: .; length: 15; J: TRBJ2-1; DNA: TGTGCCAGCTCACCAGGTTTTGACACCTACAATGAGCAGTTCTTC; CDR3: CASSPGFDTYNEQFF
V: TRBV5-4; size: .; D: .; length: 16; J: TRBJ2-2; DNA: TGTGCCAGCAGCCCCTGGACTGCAGTCGGCACCGGGGAGCTGTTTTTT; CDR3: CASSPWTAVGTGELFF
V: TRBV28; size: .; D: TRBD2; length: 15; J: TRBJ2-1; DNA: TGTGCCAGCAGTTTAGAGACTAGCGGATACAATGAGCAGTTCTTC; CDR3: CASSLETSGYNEQFF
V: TRBV15; size: once; D: .; length: 15; J: TRBJ2-4; DNA: TGTGCCACCAGCAGAGATGAAGAGGGGGTAAACATTCAGTACTTC; CDR3: CATSRDEEGVNIQYF
V: TRBV9; size: .; D: .; length: 13; J: TRBJ2-3; DNA: TGTGCCAGCAGCGGGGCCCCCACAGATACGCAGTATTTT; CDR3: CASSGAPTDTQYF
V: TRBV7-2; size: .; D: .; length: 15; J: TRBJ2-5; DNA: TGTGCCAGCAGCTTAGGGTTCAGGGGAGCAGAGACCCAGTACTTC; CDR3: CASSLGFRGAETQYF
V: TRBV6-5; size: .; D: TRBD2; length: 13; J: TRBJ2-7; DNA: TGTGCCAGCAGTAATGCGGGAGTAAGAGAGCAGTACTTC; CDR3: CASSNAGVREQYF